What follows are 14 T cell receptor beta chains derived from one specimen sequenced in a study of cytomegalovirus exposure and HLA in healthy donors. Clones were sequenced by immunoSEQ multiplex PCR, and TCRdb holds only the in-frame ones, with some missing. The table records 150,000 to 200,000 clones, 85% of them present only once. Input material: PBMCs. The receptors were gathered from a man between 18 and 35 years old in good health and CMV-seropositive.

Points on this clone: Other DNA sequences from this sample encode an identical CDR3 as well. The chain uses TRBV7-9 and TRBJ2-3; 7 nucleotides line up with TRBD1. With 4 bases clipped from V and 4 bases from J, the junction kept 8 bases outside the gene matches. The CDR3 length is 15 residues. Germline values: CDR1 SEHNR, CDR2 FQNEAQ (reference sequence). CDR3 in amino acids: CASSSTRGGPDTQYF. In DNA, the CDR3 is TGTGCCAGCAGCTCCACGAGAGGGGGCCCAGATACGCAGTATTTT.

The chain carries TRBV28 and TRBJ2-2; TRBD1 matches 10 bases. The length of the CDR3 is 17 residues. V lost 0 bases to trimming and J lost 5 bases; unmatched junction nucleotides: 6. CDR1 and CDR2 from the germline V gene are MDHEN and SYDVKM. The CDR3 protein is CASSLWGQGRETGELFF. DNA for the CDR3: TGTGCCAGCAGTTTATGGGGACAGGGGAGGGAAACCGGGGAGCTGTTTTTT.

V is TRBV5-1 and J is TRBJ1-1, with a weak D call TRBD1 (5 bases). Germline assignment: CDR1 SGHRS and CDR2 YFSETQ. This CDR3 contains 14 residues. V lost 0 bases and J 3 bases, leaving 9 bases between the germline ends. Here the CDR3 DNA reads TGCGCCAGCAGCTTGGAGGCGGGGGACACTGAAGCTTTCTTT. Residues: CASSLEAGDTEAFF.

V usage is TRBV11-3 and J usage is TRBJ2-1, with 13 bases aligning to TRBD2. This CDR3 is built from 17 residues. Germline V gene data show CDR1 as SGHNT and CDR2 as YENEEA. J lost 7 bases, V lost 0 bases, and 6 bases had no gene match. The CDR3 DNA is TGTGCCAGCAGCTTAGATCCGACTAGCGGGAGGTGGAATGAGCAGTTCTTC. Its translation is CASSLDPTSGRWNEQFF.

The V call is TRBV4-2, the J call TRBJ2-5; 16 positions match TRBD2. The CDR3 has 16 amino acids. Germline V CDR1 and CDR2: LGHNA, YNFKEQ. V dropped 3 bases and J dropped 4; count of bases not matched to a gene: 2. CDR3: CASSQGLAGGRETQYF. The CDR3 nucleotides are TGTGCCAGCAGCCAGGGACTAGCGGGGGGGCGAGAGACCCAGTACTTC.

DNA of the CDR3: TGTGCCAGCAGTGACGAACTCATTCAGGGGAACACTGAAGCTTTCTTT. Amino acids: CASSDELIQGNTEAFF. The chain recombines TRBV6-1 with TRBJ1-1, with a tentative D call TRBD1 (5 bases). V dropped 3 bases and J dropped 1 base, with 15 bases sitting between them. Germline CDR1 is MNHNS and CDR2 is SASEGT. CDR3 length equals 16 residues.

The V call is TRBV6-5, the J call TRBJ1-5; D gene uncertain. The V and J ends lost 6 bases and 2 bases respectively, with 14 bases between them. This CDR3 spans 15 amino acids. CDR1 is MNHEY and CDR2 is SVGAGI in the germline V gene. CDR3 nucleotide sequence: TGTGCCAGCAGAATACAGCCTTGGGGCAATCAGCCCCAGCATTTT. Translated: CASRIQPWGNQPQHF.

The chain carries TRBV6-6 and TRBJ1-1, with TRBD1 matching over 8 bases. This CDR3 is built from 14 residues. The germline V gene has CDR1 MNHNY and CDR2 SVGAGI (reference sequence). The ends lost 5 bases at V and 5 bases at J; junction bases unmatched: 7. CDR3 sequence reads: CASSTGQGGTEAFF. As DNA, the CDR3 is TGTGCCAGCAGTACCGGACAGGGAGGGACTGAAGCTTTCTTT.

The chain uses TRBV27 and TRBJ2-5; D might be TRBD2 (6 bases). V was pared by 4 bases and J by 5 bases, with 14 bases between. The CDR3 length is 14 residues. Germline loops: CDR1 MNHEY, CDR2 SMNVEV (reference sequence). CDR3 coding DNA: TGTGCCAGCAGTTCCGGGACTTTCACGGAGACCCAGTACTTC. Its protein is CASSSGTFTETQYF.

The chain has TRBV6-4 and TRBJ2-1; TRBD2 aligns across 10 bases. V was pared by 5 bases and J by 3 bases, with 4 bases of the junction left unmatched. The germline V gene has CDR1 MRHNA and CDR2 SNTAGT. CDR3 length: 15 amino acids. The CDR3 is CASSLAGGGYNEQFF. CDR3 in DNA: TGTGCCAGCAGTTTAGCGGGAGGTGGCTACAATGAGCAGTTCTTC.

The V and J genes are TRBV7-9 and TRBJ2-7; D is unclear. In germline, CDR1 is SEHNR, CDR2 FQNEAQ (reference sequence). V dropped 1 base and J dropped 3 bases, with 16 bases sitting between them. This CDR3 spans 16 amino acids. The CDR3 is CASSLGYGQDYYEQYF. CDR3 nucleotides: TGTGCCAGCAGCTTAGGCTATGGGCAGGATTACTACGAGCAGTACTTC.

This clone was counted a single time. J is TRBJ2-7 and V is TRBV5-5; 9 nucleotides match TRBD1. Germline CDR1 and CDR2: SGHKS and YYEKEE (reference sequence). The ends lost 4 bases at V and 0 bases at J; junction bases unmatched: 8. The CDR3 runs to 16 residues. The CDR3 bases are TGTGCCAGCAGCAAATACAGGGGGCAAAGCTCCTACGAGCAGTACTTC. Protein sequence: CASSKYRGQSSYEQYF.

The chain's CDR3 is CASRHPGLAGGTVTDEQFF. CDR3 DNA sequence: TGTGCCAGCCGCCACCCGGGACTAGCGGGAGGCACCGTAACCGATGAGCAGTTCTTC. V gene TRBV19 combines with J gene TRBJ2-1; TRBD2 matches at 15 bases. V shed 9 bases, J shed 8 bases, and the junction held 20 bases outside the gene matches. Germline loops: CDR1 LNHDA, CDR2 SQIVND (reference sequence). There are 19 residues in the CDR3.

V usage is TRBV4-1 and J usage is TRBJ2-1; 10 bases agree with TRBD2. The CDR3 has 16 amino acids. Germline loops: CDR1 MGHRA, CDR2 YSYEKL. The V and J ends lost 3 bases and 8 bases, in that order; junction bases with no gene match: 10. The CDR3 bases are TGCGCCAGCAGCCATCAGAGCGGGGGGGCTAGGGATGAGCAGTTCTTC. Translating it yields CASSHQSGGARDEQFF.